These T cell receptor beta chains were read from a single sample in a study of T cell repertoires in cytomegalovirus infection. TCRdb ran MiXCR on the reads and lists one entry per CDR3 protein. Among about 890,000 distinct CDR3 sequences listed, 30% to 40% were seen once. Their antigens remain unidentified. The sequencing here drew on cultured CD8+ T cells from PBMCs, taken from culture after CMV antigen stimulation. The origin of the receptors is a human donor in good health (CMV status not recorded). Some clones in this sample may be carry-over from other donors' samples. Each CDR3 is given with its conserved first and last residue. The D gene is left open where the match is weak. Clone size, where shown, is once, few, many, or a class for clones that have expanded.

>TRBV7-9|TRBJ1-1|NA|many
CASSLDRGTVNAEAFF
TGTGCCAGCAGCTTAGATAGGGGAACGGTGAACGCTGAAGCTTTCTTT
>TRBV6-5|TRBJ1-1|NA|many
CASSYSRGMNTEAFF
TGTGCCAGCAGTTACTCCCGGGGAATGAACACTGAAGCTTTCTTT
>TRBV27|TRBJ1-1|NA|few
CASSFLVGRTEAFF
TGTGCCAGCAGTTTCTTGGTCGGGAGGACTGAAGCTTTCTTT
>TRBV25-1|TRBJ1-5|NA|NA
CASSSGGRNQPQHF
TGTGCCAGCAGTTCCGGGGGCCGCAATCAGCCCCAGCATTTT
>TRBV5-6|TRBJ2-2|TRBD1|NA
CASSLGTGGKQLFF
TGTGCCAGCAGCTTGGGGACAGGGGGCAAACAGCTGTTTTTT
>TRBV4-1|TRBJ1-6|TRBD1|NA
CASSILPGQNSPLHF
TGCGCCAGCAGCATTCTACCGGGACAGAATTCACCCCTCCACTTT
>TRBV5-4|TRBJ2-1|NA|NA
CASSLQGRQFF
TGTGCCAGCAGCTTACAGGGTCGGCAGTTCTTC
>TRBV13|TRBJ1-5|TRBD1|NA
CASSDGTGGIQPQHF
TGTGCCAGCAGCGACGGGACAGGGGGAATTCAGCCCCAGCATTTT
>TRBV3-1|TRBJ1-5|NA|NA
CASSQADRTNQPQHF
TGTGCCAGCAGCCAAGCCGACAGAACCAATCAGCCCCAGCATTTT
>TRBV12-3/TRBV12-4|TRBJ1-6|NA|few
CASSPSMGTPPLHF
TGTGCCAGCAGTCCGTCCATGGGGACCCCACCCCTCCACTTT
>TRBV15|TRBJ1-5|NA|NA
CATSRDLDSNQPQHF
TGTGCCACCAGCAGAGATTTGGATAGCAATCAGCCCCAGCATTTT
>TRBV27|TRBJ1-2|NA|NA
CASRPASRGGYTF
TGTGCCAGCCGCCCCGCCTCTAGGGGTGGCTACACCTTC
>TRBV6-6|TRBJ1-1|NA|few
CASSPPEDTEAFF
TGTGCCAGCAGTCCCCCTGAGGACACTGAAGCTTTCTTT
>TRBV29-1|TRBJ1-2|TRBD1|NA
CSVSDREGYTF
TGCAGCGTTAGTGACAGGGAGGGCTACACCTTC
>TRBV7-4|TRBJ2-4|NA|NA
CASSASLDIRYF
TGTGCCAGCAGCGCATCTTTAGACATTCGGTACTTC
>TRBV2|TRBJ2-7|NA|NA
CASSVRGQYF
TGTGCCAGCAGTGTGCGTGGGCAGTACTTC
>TRBV7-6|TRBJ1-4|NA|few
CASSLKGFNEKLFF
TGTGCCAGCAGCTTGAAAGGATTTAATGAAAAACTGTTTTTT
>TRBV15|TRBJ1-1|NA|few
CATSRDRGETEAFF
TGTGCCACCAGCAGAGATCGGGGTGAAACTGAAGCTTTCTTT
>TRBV9|TRBJ1-1|NA|NA
CASSAAPATENTEAFF
TGTGCCAGCAGCGCAGCCCCAGCGACAGAGAACACTGAAGCTTTCTTT
>TRBV6-1|TRBJ2-1|TRBD1|NA
CASRPLHRGTWSEQFF
TGTGCCAGCAGACCACTCCACAGGGGAACTTGGAGTGAGCAGTTCTTC
>TRBV5-8|TRBJ2-2|NA|NA
CASSPGYLATGELFF
TGTGCCAGCAGCCCCGGGTACCTCGCGACCGGGGAGCTGTTTTTT
>TRBV9|TRBJ2-7|TRBD1|few
CASSKDRGNEQYF
TGTGCCAGCAGCAAGGACAGGGGCAACGAGCAGTACTTC
>TRBV7-9|TRBJ2-1|NA|few
CASSFDPLTGLGSYNEQFF
TGTGCCAGCAGCTTTGACCCTCTAACAGGGCTGGGCTCCTACAATGAGCAGTTCTTC
>TRBV6-1|TRBJ2-1|NA|NA
CASSEARRLYNEQFF
TGTGCCAGCAGTGAAGCGCGGCGACTCTACAATGAGCAGTTCTTC
>TRBV7-6|TRBJ2-4|TRBD2|many
CASSLEPSVSGETNIQYF
TGTGCCAGCAGCTTAGAGCCCTCGGTTAGCGGGGAAACAAACATTCAGTACTTC
>TRBV19|TRBJ1-1|NA|NA
CASKDYTEAFF
TGTGCCAGTAAAGATTACACTGAAGCTTTCTTT
>TRBV29-1|TRBJ2-5|NA|NA
CSVEGWGEVETQYF
TGCAGCGTTGAAGGTTGGGGGGAGGTAGAGACCCAGTACTTC
>TRBV5-4|TRBJ1-2|NA|NA
CASSLSRIDLYGYTF
TGTGCCAGCAGCTTGAGTCGCATCGACCTCTATGGCTACACCTTC
>TRBV4-3|TRBJ2-1|NA|few
CASSQVAGALHNEQFF
TGCGCCAGCAGCCAAGTGGCGGGGGCCCTTCACAATGAGCAGTTCTTC
>TRBV27|TRBJ2-4|NA|few
CASSLLGERGNIQYF
TGTGCCAGCAGTTTATTGGGGGAAAGGGGAAACATTCAGTACTTC
>TRBV13|TRBJ1-2|NA|NA
CASSFGSGWNYGYTF
TGTGCCAGCAGCTTTGGGAGCGGATGGAACTATGGCTACACCTTC
>TRBV19|TRBJ2-1|TRBD2|NA
CASSKDGGLVADEQFF
TGTGCCAGTAGTAAAGACGGGGGACTAGTAGCAGATGAGCAGTTCTTC
>TRBV28|TRBJ2-1|TRBD1|NA
CASSLSGTGPYNEQFF
TGTGCCAGCAGCCTTAGTGGGACAGGGCCCTACAATGAGCAGTTCTTC
>TRBV4-3|TRBJ2-2|TRBD1|NA
CASSQARQGSGELFF
TGCGCCAGCAGCCAAGCCCGACAGGGGTCCGGGGAGCTGTTTTTT
>TRBV7-8|TRBJ1-2|NA|few
CASSLPKRGRTNYGYTF
TGTGCCAGCAGCTTACCTAAAAGGGGACGGACAAACTATGGCTACACCTTC
>TRBV7-6|TRBJ2-6|TRBD1|NA
CASSSSGDRGTGANVLTF
TGTGCCAGCAGCTCTAGTGGGGACAGGGGCACTGGGGCCAACGTCCTGACTTTC
>TRBV7-2|TRBJ2-1|TRBD2|NA
CASSLGRLAGGRNEQFF
TGTGCCAGCAGCTTGGGCCGTCTAGCGGGGGGGCGCAATGAGCAGTTCTTC
>TRBV6-6|TRBJ2-3|NA|few
CASSYGSRADTQYF
TGTGCCAGCAGTTACGGGAGCAGGGCAGATACGCAGTATTTT
>TRBV7-9|TRBJ1-2|TRBD1|NA
CASSSSGTGGAYGYTF
TGTGCCAGCAGCTCATCAGGGACAGGGGGCGCTTATGGCTACACCTTC
>TRBV12-3/TRBV12-4|TRBJ1-1|NA|few
CASSWGLGAFF
TGTGCCAGCAGTTGGGGGCTGGGGGCTTTCTTT
>TRBV4-1|TRBJ2-1|NA|NA
CASSQVTGHSYNEQFF
TGCGCCAGCAGCCAAGTTACCGGCCACTCCTACAATGAGCAGTTCTTC
>TRBV7-6|TRBJ2-2|NA|NA
CASSRRGGDTGELFF
TGTGCCAGCAGCCGCAGGGGGGGGGACACCGGGGAGCTGTTTTTT
>TRBV5-1|TRBJ2-1|TRBD2|few
CASSYRSSGGIDEQFF
TGCGCCAGCAGCTATAGATCTAGCGGGGGGATCGATGAGCAGTTCTTC
>TRBV10-3|TRBJ2-5|NA|few
CAISDGLDRGTQYF
TGTGCCATCAGTGATGGGCTCGACCGAGGGACCCAGTACTTC
>TRBV10-2|TRBJ2-2|NA|NA
CASREGGGLFF
TGCGCCAGCCGCGAGGGGGGGGGGCTGTTTTTT
>TRBV12-3/TRBV12-4|TRBJ2-3|TRBD2|NA
CASSDLAGGPTDTQYF
TGTGCCAGCAGTGACCTAGCGGGGGGGCCGACAGATACGCAGTATTTT
>TRBV7-2|TRBJ2-1|NA|many
CASSLGGGGAYNEQFF
TGTGCCAGCAGCTTAGGAGGCGGCGGGGCCTACAATGAGCAGTTCTTC
>TRBV6-1|TRBJ2-7|NA|few
CASSEGPQTYEQYF
TGTGCCAGCAGTGAAGGCCCCCAGACTTACGAGCAGTACTTC
>TRBV15|TRBJ2-2|NA|few
CATSRDLETALYTGELFF
TGTGCCACCAGCAGGGATTTGGAGACAGCCCTATACACCGGGGAGCTGTTTTTT
>TRBV10-3|TRBJ2-7|TRBD2|few
CAISDKERGTYEQYF
TGTGCCATCAGTGATAAGGAGCGGGGTACCTACGAGCAGTACTTC
>TRBV5-8|TRBJ2-1|NA|NA
CASSPGDFSYNEQFF
TGTGCCAGCAGCCCGGGGGACTTCTCCTACAATGAGCAGTTCTTC
>TRBV11-2|TRBJ2-1|TRBD2|few
CASSLAGLAGIEPYNEQFF
TGTGCCAGCAGCTTAGCGGGACTAGCGGGAATCGAGCCCTACAATGAGCAGTTCTTC
>TRBV12-3/TRBV12-4|TRBJ2-5|TRBD2|few
CASSLEVLAGRETQYF
TGTGCCAGCAGTTTAGAGGTCTTAGCGGGACGCGAGACCCAGTACTTC
>TRBV11-2|TRBJ2-1|NA|NA
CASSYRDLMSEQFF
TGTGCCAGCAGCTACCGGGACTTGATGAGTGAGCAGTTCTTC
>TRBV4-2|TRBJ2-3|NA|few
CASSQVWHPTDTQYF
TGTGCCAGCAGCCAAGTTTGGCACCCCACAGATACGCAGTATTTT